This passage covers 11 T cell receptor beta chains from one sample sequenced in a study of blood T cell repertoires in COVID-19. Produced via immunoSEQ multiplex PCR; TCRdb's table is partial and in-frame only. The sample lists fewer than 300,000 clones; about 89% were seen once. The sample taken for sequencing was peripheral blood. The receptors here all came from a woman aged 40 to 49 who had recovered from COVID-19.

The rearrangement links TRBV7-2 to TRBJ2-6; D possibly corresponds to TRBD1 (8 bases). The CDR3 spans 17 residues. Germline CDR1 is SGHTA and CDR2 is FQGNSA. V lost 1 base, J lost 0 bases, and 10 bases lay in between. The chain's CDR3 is CASSLDRGGSGANVLTF. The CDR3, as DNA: TGTGCCAGCAGCTTAGACAGGGGGGGCTCTGGGGCCAACGTCCTGACTTTC.

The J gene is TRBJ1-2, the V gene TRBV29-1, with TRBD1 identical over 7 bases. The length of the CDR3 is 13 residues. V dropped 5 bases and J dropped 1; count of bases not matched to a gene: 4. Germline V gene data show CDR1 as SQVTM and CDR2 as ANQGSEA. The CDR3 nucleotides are TGCAGCGTTCACAGGGGTAGTAACTATGGCTACACCTTC. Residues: CSVHRGSNYGYTF.

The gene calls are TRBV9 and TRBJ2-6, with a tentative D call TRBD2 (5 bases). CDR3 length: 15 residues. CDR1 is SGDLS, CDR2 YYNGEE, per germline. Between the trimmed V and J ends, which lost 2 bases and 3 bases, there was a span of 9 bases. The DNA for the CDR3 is TGTGCCAGCAGCGTCGCCGGGGATGGGGCCAACGTCCTGACTTTC. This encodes CASSVAGDGANVLTF.

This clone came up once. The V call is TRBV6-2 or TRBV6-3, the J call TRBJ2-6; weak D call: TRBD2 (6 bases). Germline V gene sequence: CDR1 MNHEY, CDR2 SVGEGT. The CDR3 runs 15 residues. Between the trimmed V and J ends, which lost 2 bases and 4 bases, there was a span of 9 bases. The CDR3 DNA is TGTGCCAGCAGTTACCGCGGGGCCGGGGCCAACGTCCTGACTTTC. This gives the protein CASSYRGAGANVLTF.

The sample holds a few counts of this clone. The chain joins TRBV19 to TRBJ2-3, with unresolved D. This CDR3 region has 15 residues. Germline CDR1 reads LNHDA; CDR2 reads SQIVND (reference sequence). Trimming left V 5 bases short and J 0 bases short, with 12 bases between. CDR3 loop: CASSPVATSTDTQYF. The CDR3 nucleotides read TGTGCCAGTAGTCCAGTGGCGACTAGCACAGATACGCAGTATTTT.

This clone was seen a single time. The DNA for the CDR3 is TGTGCCATCAGTGACATTCACGGGTCCTCTGGGGCCAACGTCCTGACTTTC. This sequence encodes CAISDIHGSSGANVLTF. The chain uses TRBV10-3 and TRBJ2-6; no reliable D call. The germline V and J ends were trimmed by 3 bases and 0 bases, with 12 bases remaining between them. The CDR3 is 17 residues long. Per the germline V gene, CDR1 is ENHRY and CDR2 is SYGVKD.

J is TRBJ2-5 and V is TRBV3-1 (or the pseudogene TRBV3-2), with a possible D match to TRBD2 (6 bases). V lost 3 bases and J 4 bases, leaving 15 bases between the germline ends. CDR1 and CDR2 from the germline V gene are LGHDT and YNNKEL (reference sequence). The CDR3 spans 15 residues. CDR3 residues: CASSQPGSGGETQYF. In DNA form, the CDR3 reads TGTGCCAGCAGCCAGCCGGGTTCCGGGGGAGAGACCCAGTACTTC.

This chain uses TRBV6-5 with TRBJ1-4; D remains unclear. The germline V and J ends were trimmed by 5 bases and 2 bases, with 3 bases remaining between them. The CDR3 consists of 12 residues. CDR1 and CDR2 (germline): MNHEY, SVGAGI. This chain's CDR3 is CASSPTNEKLFF. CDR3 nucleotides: TGTGCCAGCAGTCCGACTAATGAAAAACTGTTTTTT.

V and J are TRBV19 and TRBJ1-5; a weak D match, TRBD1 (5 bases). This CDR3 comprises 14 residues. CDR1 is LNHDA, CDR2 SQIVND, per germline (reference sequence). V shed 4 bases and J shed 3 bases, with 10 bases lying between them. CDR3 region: CASSRRGPNQPQHF. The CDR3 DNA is TGTGCCAGTAGTAGGAGGGGCCCCAATCAGCCCCAGCATTTT. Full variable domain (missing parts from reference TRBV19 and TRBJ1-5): DGGITQSPKYLFRKEGQNVTLSCEQNLNHDAMYWYRQDPGQGLRLIYYSQIVNDFQKGDIAEGYSVSREKKESFPLTVTSAQKNPTAFYLCASSRRGPNQPQHFGDGTRLSIL.

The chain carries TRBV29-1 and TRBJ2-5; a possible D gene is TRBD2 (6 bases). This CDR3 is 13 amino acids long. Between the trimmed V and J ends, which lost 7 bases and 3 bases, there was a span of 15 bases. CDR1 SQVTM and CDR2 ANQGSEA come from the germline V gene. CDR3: CSALRLGKETQYF. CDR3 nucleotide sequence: TGCAGCGCCCTTCGACTAGGGAAAGAGACCCAGTACTTC. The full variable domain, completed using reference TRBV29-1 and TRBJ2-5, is SAVISQKPSRDICQRGTSLTIQCQVDSQVTMMFWYRQQPGQSLTLIATANQGSEATYESGFVIDKFPISRPNLTFSTLTVSNMSPEDSSIYLCSALRLGKETQYFGPGTRLLVL.

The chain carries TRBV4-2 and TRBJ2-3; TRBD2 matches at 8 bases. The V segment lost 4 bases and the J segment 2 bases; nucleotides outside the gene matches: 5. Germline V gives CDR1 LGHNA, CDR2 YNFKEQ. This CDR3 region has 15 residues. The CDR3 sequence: CASSPGGRYTDTQYF. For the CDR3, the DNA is TGTGCCAGCAGCCCGGGGGGGCGGTACACAGATACGCAGTATTTT.